The T cell receptor (beta chain) under discussion was sequenced for a study of OX40 agonist ivuxolimab in advanced cancers. Study-level background: The costimulatory receptor OX40 (CD134) was targeted by ivuxolimab, a fully human IgG2 agonistic monoclonal antibody. Partial responses were achieved by three dose-escalation patients, of whom one had hepatocellular carcinoma and two had cutaneous melanoma. The monotherapy dose-escalation portion (N = 52 patients) of the phase I ivuxolimab trial is reported in the paper. Patients were allowed to have had prior anti-PD-1, anti-PD-L1 or anti-CTLA-4 therapy, and approximately 41% of the dose-escalation patients had previously received checkpoint inhibitors. Of the approximately 53 patients in dose escalation, about 20 had hepatocellular carcinoma, around 15 had melanoma, 9 had renal cell carcinoma and 9 had head and neck cancer. A male proportion of roughly 80% and a mean age of approximately 61 years, ranging from roughly 23 to 90, were recorded for the dose-escalation cohort. Peripheral TCRbeta sequencing aimed to test whether ivuxolimab altered TCR sequence diversity and caused clonal T-cell expansion. Intravenous ivuxolimab was administered to patients every 2 weeks at six dose levels: 0.01, 0.1, 0.3, 1.5, 3 and 10 mg/kg.

Overall study outcomes, separate from this receptor: Low levels of normalized T-cell clonal expansion were also shown by some nonresponding patients. Partial responders in the 0.1-3.0 mg/kg groups had among the lowest normalized peripheral clonal expansion, especially among CD8+ T cells. The antigen specificity of the clonally expanded peripheral T cells was not determined. At doses from 0.1 to 3.0 mg/kg, clonal expansion was seen in both CD4+ and CD8+ blood T cells between baseline and week 6. After ivuxolimab, more expanded clones were found on average in CD8+ T cells than in CD4+ T cells.

Patients with autoimmune disease history or receiving systemic immunosuppression were excluded from the trial. Peripheral blood for TCR sequencing was collected from all dose cohorts at baseline, on cycle 4 day 1, and on cycle 7 day 1. The samples were taken from a phase I, first-in-human, multicenter, open-label dose-escalation trial of ivuxolimab. Adults with locally advanced or metastatic melanoma, renal cell, hepatocellular, or head and neck squamous cell carcinoma were enrolled in the trial. Before TCR sequencing, CD4+ T cells and CD8+ T cells from peripheral blood were sorted into separate populations. Genomic DNA was isolated from the sorted cells so that the TCRbeta CDR3 region could be sequenced. The immunoSEQ Assay was used for sequencing of TCRbeta CDR3 regions. The table was pulled from immuneACCESS by TCRdb, which kept in-frame rearrangements only. Such tables lose some clones; where checked, under half of the loss comes from unresolved V genes, and the rest has no known cause. For this sample there are roughly 58,000 clones; around nine tenths appear just once. The biggest ten clones account for about 0.8% of the sample.

This clone was counted a few times. The antigen this receptor binds is unknown. No base quality information exists; no much larger clone differs at one position. The material sequenced was CD4+ or CD8+ T cells sorted from blood, taken in a trial of the OX40 agonist ivuxolimab. The receptor comes from an adult with an advanced solid tumor such as melanoma, head and neck, liver or kidney cancer.

The base sequence is TGTGCCAGCTCACCAAGACAGGGGGCGGAGAATGAGCAGTTCTTC. Translated, this is CASSPRQGAENEQFF. The sequence links TRBV18 to TRBJ2-1, with 10 central nucleotides matching TRBD1. The germline V gene specifies KGHSH as CDR1 and LQKENI as CDR2. The junction shows trimming of 2 bases on V and 7 bases on J, and the gene matches do not reach 5 bases of it. Measured from the cysteine to the phenylalanine, the CDR3 is 15 residues long. The retained sequence is limited to the CDR3, 45 bases, with the frame set at the first base.